Reported below is one TCR beta chain. The source of the sample is a study of blood T cells in healthy people across ages. Losses at the gene ends were 4 bases for V and 10 bases for J; bases not matched to a gene: 2. Germline V gene lookup returns CDR1 MNHEY and CDR2 SVGAGI. This CDR3 has 13 amino acids. Using a J-beta primer mix together with a sample-barcoded 5' primer, a second PCR was run for roughly 7 to 11 cycles. MiXCR, applied by TCRdb to the 5' RACE reads, yields one record per CDR3 protein. The sample lists 650,000 to 1,000,000 distinct CDR3 sequences; about 36% were seen once. This receptor was obtained from a man aged 18 to 30 in good health. The chain uses TRBV6-5 and TRBJ2-1; 12 nucleotides match TRBD2. Sequencing was performed on blood. CDR3 region: CASSSGLAGEQFF. The CDR3 nucleotides read TGTGCCAGCAGTTCCGGACTAGCGGGAGAGCAGTTCTTC.